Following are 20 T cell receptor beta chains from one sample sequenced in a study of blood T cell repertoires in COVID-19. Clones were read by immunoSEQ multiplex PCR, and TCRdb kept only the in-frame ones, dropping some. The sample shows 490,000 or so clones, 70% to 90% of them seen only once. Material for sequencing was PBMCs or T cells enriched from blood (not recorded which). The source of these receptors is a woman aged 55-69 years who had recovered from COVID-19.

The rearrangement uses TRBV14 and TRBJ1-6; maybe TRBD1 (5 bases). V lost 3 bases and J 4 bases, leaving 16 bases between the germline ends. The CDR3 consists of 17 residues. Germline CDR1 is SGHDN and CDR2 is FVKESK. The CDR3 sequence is CASSHRDRKIYNSPLHF. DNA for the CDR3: TGTGCCAGCAGCCACCGAGACAGAAAGATTTATAATTCACCCCTCCACTTT.

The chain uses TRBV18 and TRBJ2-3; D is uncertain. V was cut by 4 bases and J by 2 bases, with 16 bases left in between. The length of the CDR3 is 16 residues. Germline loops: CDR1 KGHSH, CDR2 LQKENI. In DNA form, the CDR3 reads TGTGCCAGCTCACGTCGTGGGCTCCTGGACACAGATACGCAGTATTTT. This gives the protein CASSRRGLLDTDTQYF.

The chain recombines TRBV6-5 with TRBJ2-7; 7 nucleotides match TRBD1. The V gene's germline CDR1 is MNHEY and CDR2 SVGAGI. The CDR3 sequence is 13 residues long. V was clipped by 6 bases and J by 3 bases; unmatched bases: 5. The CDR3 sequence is CASSPGTVYEQYF. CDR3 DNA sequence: TGTGCCAGCAGCCCCGGGACAGTCTACGAGCAGTACTTC.

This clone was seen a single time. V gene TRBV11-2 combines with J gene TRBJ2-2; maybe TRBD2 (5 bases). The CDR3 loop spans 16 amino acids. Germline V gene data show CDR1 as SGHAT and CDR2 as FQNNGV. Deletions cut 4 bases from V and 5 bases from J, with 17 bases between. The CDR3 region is CASSSIRTPGTGELFF. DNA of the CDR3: TGTGCCAGCAGCTCGATTAGGACTCCGGGGACCGGGGAGCTGTTTTTT.

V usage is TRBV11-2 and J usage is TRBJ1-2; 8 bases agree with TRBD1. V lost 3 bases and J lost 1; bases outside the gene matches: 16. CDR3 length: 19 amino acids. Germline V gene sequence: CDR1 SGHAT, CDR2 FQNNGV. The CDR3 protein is CASSFFSGDRQGVNYGYTF. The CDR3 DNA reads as TGTGCCAGCAGCTTTTTTTCCGGGGACAGGCAGGGGGTTAACTATGGCTACACCTTC.

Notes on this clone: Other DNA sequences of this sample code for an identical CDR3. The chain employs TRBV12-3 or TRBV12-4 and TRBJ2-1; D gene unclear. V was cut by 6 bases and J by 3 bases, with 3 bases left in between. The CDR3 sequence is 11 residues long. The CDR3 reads CASRYYNEQFF. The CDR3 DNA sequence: TGTGCCAGCAGGTACTACAATGAGCAGTTCTTC.

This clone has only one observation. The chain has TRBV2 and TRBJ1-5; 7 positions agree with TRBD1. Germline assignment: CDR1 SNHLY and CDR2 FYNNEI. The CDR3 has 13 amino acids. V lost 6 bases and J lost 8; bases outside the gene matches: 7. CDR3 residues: CASSLRQGEPQHF. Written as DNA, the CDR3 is TGTGCCAGCAGCCTAAGACAGGGCGAGCCCCAGCATTTT.

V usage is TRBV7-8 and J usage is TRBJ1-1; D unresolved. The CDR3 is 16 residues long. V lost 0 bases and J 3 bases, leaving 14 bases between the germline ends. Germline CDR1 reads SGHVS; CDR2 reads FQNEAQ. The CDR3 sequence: CASSLARAFGYTEAFF. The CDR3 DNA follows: TGTGCCAGCAGCTTAGCGCGGGCATTTGGGTACACTGAAGCTTTCTTT.

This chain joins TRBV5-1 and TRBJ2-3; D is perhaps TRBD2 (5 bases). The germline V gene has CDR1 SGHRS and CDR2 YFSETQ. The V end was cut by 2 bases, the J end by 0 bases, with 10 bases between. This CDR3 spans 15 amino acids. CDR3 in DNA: TGCGCCAGCAGCTTCACGGGATCTAGCACAGATACGCAGTATTTT. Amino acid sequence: CASSFTGSSTDTQYF.

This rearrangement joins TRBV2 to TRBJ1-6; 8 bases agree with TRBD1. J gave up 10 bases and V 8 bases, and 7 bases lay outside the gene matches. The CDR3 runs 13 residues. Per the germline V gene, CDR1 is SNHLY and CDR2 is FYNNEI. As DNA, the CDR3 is TGTGCCAGCCAGACAGGGGCAAAGTCACCCCTCCACTTT. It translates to CASQTGAKSPLHF.

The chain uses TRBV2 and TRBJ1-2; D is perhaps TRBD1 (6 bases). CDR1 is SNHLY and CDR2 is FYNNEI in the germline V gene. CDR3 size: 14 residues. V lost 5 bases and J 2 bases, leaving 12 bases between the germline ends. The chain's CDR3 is CASSLTGQNYGYTF. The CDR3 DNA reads TGTGCCAGCAGTTTGACGGGACAAAACTATGGCTACACCTTC.

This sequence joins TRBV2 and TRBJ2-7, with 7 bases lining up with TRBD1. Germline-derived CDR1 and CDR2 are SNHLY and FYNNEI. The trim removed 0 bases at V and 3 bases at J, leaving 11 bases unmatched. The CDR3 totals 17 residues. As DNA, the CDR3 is TGTGCCAGCAGTGAAGCCCTAACCGGGACAGCGAGCTACGAGCAGTACTTC. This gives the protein CASSEALTGTASYEQYF.

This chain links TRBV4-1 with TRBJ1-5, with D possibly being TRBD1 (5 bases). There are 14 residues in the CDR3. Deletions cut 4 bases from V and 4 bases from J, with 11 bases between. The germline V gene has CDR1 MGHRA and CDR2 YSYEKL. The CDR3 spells CASSPREGNQPQHF. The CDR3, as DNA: TGCGCCAGCAGCCCCCGGGAGGGGAATCAGCCCCAGCATTTT.

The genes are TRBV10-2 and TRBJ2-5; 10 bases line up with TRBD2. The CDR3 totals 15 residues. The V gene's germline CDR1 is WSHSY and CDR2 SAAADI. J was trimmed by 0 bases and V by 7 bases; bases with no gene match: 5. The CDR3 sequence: CASTETSGYQETQYF. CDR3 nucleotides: TGCGCCAGCACCGAGACTAGCGGGTACCAAGAGACCCAGTACTTC.

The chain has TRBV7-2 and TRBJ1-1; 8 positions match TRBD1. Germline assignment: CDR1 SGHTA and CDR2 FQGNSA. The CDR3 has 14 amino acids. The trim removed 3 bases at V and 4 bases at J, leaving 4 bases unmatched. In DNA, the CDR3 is TGTGCCAGCAGCTTCAACAGGGGGAGCACTGAAGCTTTCTTT. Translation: CASSFNRGSTEAFF.

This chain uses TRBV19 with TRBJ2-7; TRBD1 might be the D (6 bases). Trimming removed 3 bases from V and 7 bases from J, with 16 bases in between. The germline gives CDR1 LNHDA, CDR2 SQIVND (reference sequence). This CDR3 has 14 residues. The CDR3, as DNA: TGTGCCAGTAGTATTAGCTGGGGGCGTGGGGAGCAGTACGTC. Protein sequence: CASSISWGRGEQYV.

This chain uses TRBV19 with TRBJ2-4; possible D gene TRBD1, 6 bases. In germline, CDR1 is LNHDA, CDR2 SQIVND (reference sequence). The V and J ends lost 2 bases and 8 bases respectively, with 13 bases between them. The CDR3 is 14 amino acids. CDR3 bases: TGTGCCAGTAGTATACCGTACAGGGACGACATTCAGTACTTC. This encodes CASSIPYRDDIQYF.

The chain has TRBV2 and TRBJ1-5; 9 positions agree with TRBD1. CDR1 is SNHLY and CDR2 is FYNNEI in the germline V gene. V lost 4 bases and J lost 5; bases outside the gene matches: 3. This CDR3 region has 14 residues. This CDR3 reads CASSGRTGDQPQHF. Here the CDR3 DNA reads TGTGCCAGCAGTGGTCGGACAGGGGATCAGCCCCAGCATTTT. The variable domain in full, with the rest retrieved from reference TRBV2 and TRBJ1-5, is EPEVTQTPSHQVTQMGQEVILRCVPISNHLYFYWYRQILGQKVEFLVSFYNNEISEKSEIFDDQFSVERPDGSNFTLKIRSTKLEDSAMYFCASSGRTGDQPQHFGDGTRLSIL.

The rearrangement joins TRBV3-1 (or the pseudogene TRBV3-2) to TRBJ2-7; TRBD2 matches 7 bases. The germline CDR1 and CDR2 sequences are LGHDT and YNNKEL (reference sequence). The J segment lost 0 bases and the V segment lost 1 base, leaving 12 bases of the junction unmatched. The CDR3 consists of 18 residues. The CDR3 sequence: CASSQGWGGDRASYEQYF. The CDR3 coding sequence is TGTGCCAGCAGCCAAGGATGGGGGGGAGACAGAGCCTCCTACGAGCAGTACTTC.

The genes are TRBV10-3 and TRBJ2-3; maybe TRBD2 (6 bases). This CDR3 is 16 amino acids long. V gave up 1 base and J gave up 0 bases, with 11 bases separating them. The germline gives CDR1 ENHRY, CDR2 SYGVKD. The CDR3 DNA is TGTGCCATCAGTGAGTGGAGGGACTTAAGCACAGATACGCAGTATTTT. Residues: CAISEWRDLSTDTQYF.